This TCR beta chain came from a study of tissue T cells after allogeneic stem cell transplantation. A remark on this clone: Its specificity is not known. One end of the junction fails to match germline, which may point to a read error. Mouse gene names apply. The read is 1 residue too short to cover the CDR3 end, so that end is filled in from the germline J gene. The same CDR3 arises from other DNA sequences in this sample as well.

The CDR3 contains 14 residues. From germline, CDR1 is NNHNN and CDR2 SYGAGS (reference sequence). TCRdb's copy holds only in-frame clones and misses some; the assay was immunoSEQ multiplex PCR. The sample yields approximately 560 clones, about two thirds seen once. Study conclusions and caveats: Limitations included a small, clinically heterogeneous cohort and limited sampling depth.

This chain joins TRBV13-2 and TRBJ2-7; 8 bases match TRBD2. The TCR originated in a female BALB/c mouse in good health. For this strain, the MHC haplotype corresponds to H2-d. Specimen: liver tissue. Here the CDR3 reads CASGDGGGQGEQYF. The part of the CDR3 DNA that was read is TGTGCCAGCGGGGATGGGGGGGGGCAGGGGGAACAGTAC.